This entry features one T cell receptor beta chain sequence. The clone's antigen remains unknown. One base away there is no much larger clone; base qualities are not given. CDR1 MNHEY and CDR2 SVGAGI are derived from the germline V gene. From the cysteine through the phenylalanine, the CDR3 covers 15 amino acids. Only the CDR3 region is kept as DNA, spanning 45 bases read in frame from base 1. V loses 0 bases of germline sequence and J loses 5 bases, and the interval between the two ends is 10 bases. The data are from a study of blood T cells in healthy people across ages (dated by TCRdb to 2015 to 2017). In the study overall: Template switching captured roughly one uniquely barcoded TCR beta cDNA molecule per two T cells in model experiments. Age-related changes in TCR beta repertoire diversity were measured in the study by deep sequencing normalized with unique cDNA molecular identifiers. Donors were grouped into four age groups: young (average 16 years), middle-aged (over 35), aged (around 62) and long-lived (around 82). The study analyzed two additional independent replicas of 1 million unique cDNA reads from the same blood draw for two donors, one aged 18 to 30 and one aged 80 or older. Results and caveats for the whole study, not just this receptor: The CMV infection status of donors was not known, potentially confounding age-related changes in expanded clonotypes. Since profiling was done on bulk unsorted PBMCs, naive and antigen-experienced compartments could not be conclusively compared. Estimates of total diversity based on one million sequenced T cells were considered lower bounds and underestimates. Observed TCR beta diversity per million T cells fell roughly linearly with age, and a significant reduction was already apparent by age roughly 40. Observed TCR beta diversity correlated strongly with the percentage of naive T cells measured by flow cytometry. Compared with the aged group, the long-lived group had more naive CD4+ T cells, fewer expanded clones and increased TCR diversity, suggesting age selection.

The 39 donors, aged roughly 6 to 95 years, were systemically healthy Caucasian individuals from Russia. About 10 milliliters of peripheral blood were drawn from each donor into EDTA-treated Vacutainer tubes. Ficoll-Paque density-gradient centrifugation was used to isolate PBMCs, with at least 6 million per sample. Trizol reagent was used to extract total RNA from PBMCs, with at least 6 micrograms per sample. The percentages of naive CD45RAhigh/CD27high T cells were determined by flow cytometry on a PBMC aliquot from every donor. The library was produced with 5' RACE. The reads were generated on an Illumina HiSeq 2500. A second PCR of roughly 7 to 12 cycles was run with a J-beta primer mix and a sample-barcoded 5' primer. A unique molecular identifier was introduced onto each TCR beta cDNA molecule by a template-switch 5' adaptor carrying 12 random nucleotides. Each sample yielded at least 3 million CDR3-containing paired-end reads. The Mint cDNA synthesis kit, primed by a TRBC-specific oligonucleotide, was used to synthesize first-strand cDNA from all RNA. Following uracil-DNA glycosylase treatment, a first 18-cycle PCR with universal primers M1SS and BC2_uni_R was performed on all cDNA. The original methods were these. For normalization, 1 million high-quality reads were randomly selected from each sample, with every read carrying a distinct molecular identifier. Reads with shared molecular identifiers were discarded instead of being binned into consensus sequences. MiTCR, with a Q25 quality threshold and the strictest error-elimination algorithm, was used for CDR3 identification, clonotype clustering and error correction. A nonparametric unseen species model with Euler transformation was used to estimate a lower bound on total TCR beta diversity. The raw public reads went through TCRdb reprocessing: fastp at Q25, MiXCR clone calling, in-frame beta chains kept. Rows merge per CDR3 protein into single entries with the most common DNA and genes. The V and J calls shown here were made by TCRdb, not taken from the authors' results. Here the sample has around 820,000 distinct CDR3 sequences; roughly 25% occur a single time. More than 3% of the sample is taken by the ten largest.

Another study also made use of these data, one on T cells of mothers and their children. The second study also describes: The donors were nine systemically healthy Caucasian individuals, made up of three mothers and their six children. cDNA synthesis used all of the extracted RNA, with around 1.5 ug of RNA in each 15 ul reaction. In the second PCR, the M1S primer added sample barcodes and 2-4 random nucleotides. Over 9.5 million TCR beta CDR3 reads were obtained for each mother, and millions of reads were obtained for each child. In both related and unrelated pairs, thymic selection shapes the output of TCR recombination in a similar way, with inherited differences having only a minor effect. Related mother-child pairs always showed normalized repertoire overlap that was slightly higher than in unrelated mother-child pairs, though the difference was never significant. No persistent microchimeric T cell clones were detected, at a sensitivity of around 100 clones per million clonotypes. The study used deep NGS to compare TCR beta repertoires of mothers and children, seeking features distinguishing related mother-child pairs from unrelated individuals. The mean age was roughly 44 +/- 4 years for the mothers and approximately 11 +/- 4 years for the children. After adapter ligation with NEBNext reagents, the libraries were sequenced on Illumina HiSeq 2000 with 100+100 nt paired-end reads. To avoid cross-contamination, the mother libraries and the child libraries were prepared a month apart and sequenced in separate runs. Each donor had between about 450,000 and 2,200,000 distinct TCR beta clonotypes identified. Naive TCR beta clonotypes were estimated from low-frequency clonotypes matched to each donor's FACS-determined naive share, without sorting.

Sequenced: blood. The chain employs TRBV6-5 and TRBJ1-4; no D gene is confidently identified. This receptor was taken from a boy aged 5-17 years in good health. CDR3 reads: CASSYSARRNEKLFF. In nucleotides, the sequence is TGTGCCAGCAGTTACTCGGCCAGGCGGAATGAAAAACTGTTTTTT.